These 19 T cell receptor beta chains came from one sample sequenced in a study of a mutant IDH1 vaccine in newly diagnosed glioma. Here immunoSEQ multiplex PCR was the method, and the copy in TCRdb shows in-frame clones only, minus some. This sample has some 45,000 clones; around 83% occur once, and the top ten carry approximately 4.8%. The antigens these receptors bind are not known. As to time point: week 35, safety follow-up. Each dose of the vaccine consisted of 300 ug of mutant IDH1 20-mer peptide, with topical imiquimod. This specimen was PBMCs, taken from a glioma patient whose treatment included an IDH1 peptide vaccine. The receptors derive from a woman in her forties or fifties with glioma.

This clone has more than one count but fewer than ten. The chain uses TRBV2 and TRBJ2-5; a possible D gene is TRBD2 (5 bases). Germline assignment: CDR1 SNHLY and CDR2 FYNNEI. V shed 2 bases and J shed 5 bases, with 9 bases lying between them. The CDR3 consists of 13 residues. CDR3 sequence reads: CASSELEAETQYF. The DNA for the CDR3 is TGTGCCAGCAGTGAATTGGAGGCGGAGACCCAGTACTTC.

The CDR3 bases are TGTGCCAGCAGTTATGACAGGGGCTCTGGAAACACCATATATTTT. It specifies CASSYDRGSGNTIYF. This chain links TRBV6-5 with TRBJ1-3, with 8 positions matching TRBD1. The germline CDR1 and CDR2 sequences are MNHEY and SVGAGI. J was trimmed by 0 bases and V by 3 bases; bases with no gene match: 1. CDR3 length equals 15 residues.

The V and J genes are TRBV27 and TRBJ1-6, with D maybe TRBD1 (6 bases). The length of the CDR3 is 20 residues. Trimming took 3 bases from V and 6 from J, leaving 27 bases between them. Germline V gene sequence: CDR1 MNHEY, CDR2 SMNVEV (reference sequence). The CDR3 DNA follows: TGTGCCAGCAGTTTTGCTGGCGGGGGGCGCAGACGGGATCTTAATTCACCCCTCCACTTT. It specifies CASSFAGGGRRRDLNSPLHF.

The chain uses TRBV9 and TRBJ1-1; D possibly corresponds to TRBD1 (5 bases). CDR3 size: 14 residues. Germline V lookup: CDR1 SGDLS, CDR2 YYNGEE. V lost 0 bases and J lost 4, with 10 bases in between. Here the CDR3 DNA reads TGTGCCAGCAGCGTAGACTCAGGGATCACTGAAGCTTTCTTT. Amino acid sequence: CASSVDSGITEAFF.

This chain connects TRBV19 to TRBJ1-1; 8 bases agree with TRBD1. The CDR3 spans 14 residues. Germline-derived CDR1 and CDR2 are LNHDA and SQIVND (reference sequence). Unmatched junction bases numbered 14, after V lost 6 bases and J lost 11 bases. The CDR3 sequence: CASRTDRGARSAFF. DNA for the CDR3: TGTGCCAGTAGAACTGACAGGGGCGCGAGGTCGGCTTTCTTT.

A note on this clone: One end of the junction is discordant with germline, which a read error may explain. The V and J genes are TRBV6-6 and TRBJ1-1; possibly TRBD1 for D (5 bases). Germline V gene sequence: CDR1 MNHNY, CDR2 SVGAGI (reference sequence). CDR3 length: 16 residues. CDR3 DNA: TGTGCCAGCAGTTACTCGGATAGGCAGGGCAGTCGAAGCTTGGGCTTT. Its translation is CASSYSDRQGSRSLGF.

CDR3 protein: CASSLQRMGGGQNTEAFF. The DNA for the CDR3 is TGTGCCAGCAGTTTACAACGTATGGGAGGCGGTCAGAACACTGAAGCTTTCTTT. The chain employs TRBV27 and TRBJ1-1; D remains unclear. The CDR3 extends over 18 amino acids. V lost 2 bases to trimming and J lost 1 base, with 20 bases between them. CDR1 is MNHEY and CDR2 is SMNVEV in the germline V gene (reference sequence).

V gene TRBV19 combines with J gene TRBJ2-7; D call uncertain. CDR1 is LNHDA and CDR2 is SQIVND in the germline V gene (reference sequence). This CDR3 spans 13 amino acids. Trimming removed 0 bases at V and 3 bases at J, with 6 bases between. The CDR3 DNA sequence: TGTGCCAGTAGTATAGACAGAAACTACGAGCAGTACTTC. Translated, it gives CASSIDRNYEQYF.

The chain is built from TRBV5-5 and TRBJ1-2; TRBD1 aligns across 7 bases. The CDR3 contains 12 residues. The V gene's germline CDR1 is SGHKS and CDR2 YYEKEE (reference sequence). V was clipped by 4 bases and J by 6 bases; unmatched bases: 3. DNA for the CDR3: TGTGCCAGCAGCCTCCAGGGGGATGGCTACACCTTC. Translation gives CASSLQGDGYTF.

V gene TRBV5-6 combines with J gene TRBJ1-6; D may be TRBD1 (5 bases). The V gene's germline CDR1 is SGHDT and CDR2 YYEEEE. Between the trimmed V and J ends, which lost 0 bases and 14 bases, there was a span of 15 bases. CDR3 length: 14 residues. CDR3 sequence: CASSLVAPGAALHF. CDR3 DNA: TGTGCCAGCAGCTTGGTTGCCCCTGGGGCGGCCCTCCACTTT.

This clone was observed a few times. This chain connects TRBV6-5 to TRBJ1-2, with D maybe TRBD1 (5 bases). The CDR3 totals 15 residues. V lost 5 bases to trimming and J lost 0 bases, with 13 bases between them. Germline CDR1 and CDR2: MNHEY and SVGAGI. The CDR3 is CASSTGGGANYGYTF. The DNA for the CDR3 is TGTGCCAGCAGTACCGGGGGAGGAGCTAACTATGGCTACACCTTC.

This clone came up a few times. The CDR3 DNA sequence: TGTGCCAGCAGCTTGTCGTCCGGGGGGGAGACCCAGTACTTC. Amino acids: CASSLSSGGETQYF. The chain combines TRBV5-6 with TRBJ2-5; TRBD2 agrees at 7 bases. Germline CDR1 is SGHDT and CDR2 is YYEEEE. The J segment lost 5 bases and the V segment lost 1 base, leaving 5 bases of the junction unmatched. The CDR3 has 14 residues. Complete variable domain (other parts from reference TRBV5-6 and TRBJ2-5): DAGVTQSPTHLIKTRGQQVTLRCSPKSGHDTVSWYQQALGQGPQFIFQYYEEEERQRGNFPDRFSGHQFPNYSSELNVNALLLGDSALYLCASSLSSGGETQYFGPGTRLLVL.

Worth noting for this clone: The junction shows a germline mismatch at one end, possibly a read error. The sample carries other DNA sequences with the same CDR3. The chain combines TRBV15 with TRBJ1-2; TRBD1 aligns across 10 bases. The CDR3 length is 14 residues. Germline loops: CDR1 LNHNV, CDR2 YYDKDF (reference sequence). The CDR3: CATSRDRDRGGCTF. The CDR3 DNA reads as TGTGCCACCAGCAGAGACCGGGACAGGGGCGGTTGCACCTTT.

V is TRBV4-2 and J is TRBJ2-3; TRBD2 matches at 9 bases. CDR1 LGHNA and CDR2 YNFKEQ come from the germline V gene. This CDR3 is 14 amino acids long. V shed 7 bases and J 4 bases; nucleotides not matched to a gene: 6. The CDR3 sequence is CASTLAGGSDTQYF. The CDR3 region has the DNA TGTGCCAGCACTCTGGCGGGGGGGTCAGATACGCAGTATTTT.

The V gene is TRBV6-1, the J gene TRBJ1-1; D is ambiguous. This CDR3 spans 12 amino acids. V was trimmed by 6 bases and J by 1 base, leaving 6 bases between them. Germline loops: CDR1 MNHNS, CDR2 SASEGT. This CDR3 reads CASRDPNTEAFF. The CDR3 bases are TGTGCCAGCAGAGACCCGAACACTGAAGCTTTCTTT.

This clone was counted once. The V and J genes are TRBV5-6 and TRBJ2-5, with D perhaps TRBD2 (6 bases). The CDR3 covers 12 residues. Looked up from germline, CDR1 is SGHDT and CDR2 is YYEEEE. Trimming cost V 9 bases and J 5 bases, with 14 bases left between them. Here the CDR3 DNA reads TGTGCCACGGGCGGGACCCGGGAGACCCAGTACTTC. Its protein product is CATGGTRETQYF.

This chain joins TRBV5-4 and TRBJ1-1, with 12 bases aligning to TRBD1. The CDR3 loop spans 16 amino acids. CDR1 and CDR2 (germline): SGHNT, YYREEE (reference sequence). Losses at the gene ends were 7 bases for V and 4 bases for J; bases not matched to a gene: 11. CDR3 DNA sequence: TGTGCCAGCTCGTCACGTGGGACAGGGGGCTTCACTGAAGCTTTCTTT. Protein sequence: CASSSRGTGGFTEAFF.

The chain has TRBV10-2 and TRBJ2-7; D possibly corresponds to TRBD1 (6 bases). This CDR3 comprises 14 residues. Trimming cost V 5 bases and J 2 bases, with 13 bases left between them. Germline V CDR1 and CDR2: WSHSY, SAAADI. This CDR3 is CASSPDRKPYEQYF. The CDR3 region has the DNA TGCGCCAGCAGTCCGGACAGAAAGCCCTACGAGCAGTACTTC.

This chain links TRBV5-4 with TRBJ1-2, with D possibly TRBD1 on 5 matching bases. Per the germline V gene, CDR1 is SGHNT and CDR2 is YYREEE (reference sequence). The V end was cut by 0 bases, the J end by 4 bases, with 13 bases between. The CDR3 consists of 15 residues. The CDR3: CASSLAGALGYGYTF. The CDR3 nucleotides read TGTGCCAGCAGCTTGGCCGGGGCGCTGGGCTATGGCTACACCTTC.